This T cell receptor beta chain is drawn from a study of blood T cell repertoires in COVID-19. Overall study: Sites across the United States, Italy and Spain contributed samples from acute and convalescent COVID-19. T cells, B-cell-depleted T cells, or PBMCs provided the cDNA or gDNA that served as material.

The CDR3 spans 15 residues. Germline V lookup: CDR1 SQVTM, CDR2 ANQGSEA. J was trimmed by 5 bases and V by 4 bases; bases with no gene match: 8. In the source study's methods: By means of reference gene primer amplification, nucleated cell counts were estimated. Data came from immunoSEQ multiplex PCR; TCRdb stores just in-frame clones and leaves some out. V and J calls and clone size follow that table, whereas D and trimming were derived from the DNA. The sample has around 43,000 clones; approximately 88% are singletons. The clonotype was recovered from an older woman with acute or convalescent COVID-19. This chain connects TRBV29-1 to TRBJ2-2; 9 positions agree with TRBD2. Sequences were obtained from peripheral blood. CDR3 amino acids: CSVAPRGGRTGELFF. DNA for the CDR3: TGCAGCGTTGCCCCGCGGGGGGGTAGGACCGGGGAGCTGTTTTTT.